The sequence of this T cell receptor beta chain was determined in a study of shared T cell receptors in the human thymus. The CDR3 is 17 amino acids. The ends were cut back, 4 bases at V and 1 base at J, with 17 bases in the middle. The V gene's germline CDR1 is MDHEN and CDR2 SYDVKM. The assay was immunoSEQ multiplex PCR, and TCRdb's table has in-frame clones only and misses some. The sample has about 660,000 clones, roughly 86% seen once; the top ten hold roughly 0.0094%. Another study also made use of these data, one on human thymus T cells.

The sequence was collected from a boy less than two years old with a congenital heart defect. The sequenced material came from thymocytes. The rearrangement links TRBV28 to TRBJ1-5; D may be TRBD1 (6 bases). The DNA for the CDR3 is TGTGCCAGCAGTTGCCAACGTCCAGGGGTCAGCAATCAGCCCCAGCATTTT. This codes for CASSCQRPGVSNQPQHF.